This T cell receptor beta chain was documented in a study of T-cell reconstitution after alpha-beta-depleted transplantation in children. The TCRbeta library was prepared with unique molecular identifiers. TCRdb redid the calling of the PCR reads with MiXCR, one entry per CDR3 protein. The sample yields hundreds of thousands of distinct CDR3 sequences, approximately 16% seen once. The starting material was PBMCs from the stem cell graft donor, obtained from the stem cell graft. The clonotype originates from a human donor who donated a stem cell graft to a child with acute myeloid leukemia.

The CDR3 DNA is TGTGCCAGCAGTTACTCGACTCGCGGGTGGGGCACTGAAGCTTTCTTT. This sequence encodes CASSYSTRGWGTEAFF. The rearrangement links TRBV6-5 to TRBJ1-1; D call uncertain. This CDR3 spans 16 amino acids. CDR1 MNHEY and CDR2 SVGAGI come from the germline V gene. V was clipped by 0 bases and J by 4 bases, with 15 bases between them.